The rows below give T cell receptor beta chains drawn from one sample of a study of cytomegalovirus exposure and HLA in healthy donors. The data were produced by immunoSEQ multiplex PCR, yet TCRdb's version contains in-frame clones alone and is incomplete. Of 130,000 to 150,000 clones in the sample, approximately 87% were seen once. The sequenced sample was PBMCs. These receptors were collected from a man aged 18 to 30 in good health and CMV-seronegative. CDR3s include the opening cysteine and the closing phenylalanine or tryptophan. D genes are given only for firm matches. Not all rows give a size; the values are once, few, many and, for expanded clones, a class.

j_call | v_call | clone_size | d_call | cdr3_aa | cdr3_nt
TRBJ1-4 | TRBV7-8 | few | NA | CASSPRQDNEKLFF | TGTGCCAGCAGCCCTCGACAGGATAATGAAAAACTGTTTTTT
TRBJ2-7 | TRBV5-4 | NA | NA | CASSLGVATHNEQYF | TGTGCCAGCAGCTTGGGAGTAGCGACCCACAACGAGCAGTACTTC
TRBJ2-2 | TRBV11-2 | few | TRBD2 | CASTGGVNTGELFF | TGTGCCAGTACGGGAGGCGTGAACACCGGGGAGCTGTTTTTT
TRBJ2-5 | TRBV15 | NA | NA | CATSRVAGTPETQYF | TGTGCCACCAGCAGAGTCGCCGGGACACCAGAGACCCAGTACTTC
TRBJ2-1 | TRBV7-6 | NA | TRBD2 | CASSLGTSGGPNEQFF | TGTGCCAGCAGCTTAGGGACTAGCGGGGGGCCCAATGAGCAGTTCTTC
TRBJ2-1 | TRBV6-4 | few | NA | CASSEGEYNEQFF | TGTGCCAGCAGTGAAGGAGAGTACAATGAGCAGTTCTTC
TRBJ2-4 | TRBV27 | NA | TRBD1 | CASSLGTGKNIQYF | TGTGCCAGCAGTTTAGGGACAGGAAAAAACATTCAGTACTTC
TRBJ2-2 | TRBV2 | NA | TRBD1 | CASSGGQGGTGELFF | TGTGCCAGCAGTGGGGGACAGGGGGGGACCGGGGAGCTGTTTTTT
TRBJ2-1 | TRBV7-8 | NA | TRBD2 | CASSLPTSGDNEQFF | TGTGCCAGCAGCTTACCGACTAGCGGGGACAATGAGCAGTTCTTC
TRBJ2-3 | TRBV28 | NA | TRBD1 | CASRRLGTAATDTQYF | TGTGCCAGCAGGAGGCTCGGGACAGCAGCCACAGATACGCAGTATTTT
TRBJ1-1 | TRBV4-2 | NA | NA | CASSQGVLNTEAFF | TGTGCCAGCAGCCAAGGCGTCCTGAACACTGAAGCTTTCTTT
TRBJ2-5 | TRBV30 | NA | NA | CAWSARITQYF | TGTGCCTGGAGCGCCAGGATCACCCAGTACTTC
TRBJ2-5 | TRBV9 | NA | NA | CASSVHRTDQETQYF | TGTGCCAGCAGCGTACATCGGACAGACCAAGAGACCCAGTACTTC
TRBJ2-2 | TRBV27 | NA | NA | CASSLLRTRANTGELFF | TGTGCCAGCAGTTTATTGCGTACTAGAGCGAACACCGGGGAGCTGTTTTTT
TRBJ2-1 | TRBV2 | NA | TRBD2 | CASRGERGVKEQFF | TGTGCCAGCAGGGGGGAGCGGGGGGTAAAGGAGCAGTTCTTC
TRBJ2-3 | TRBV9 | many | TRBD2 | CASSGLASGSDGDTQYF | TGTGCCAGCAGCGGCCTAGCTAGCGGGAGCGATGGAGATACGCAGTATTTT
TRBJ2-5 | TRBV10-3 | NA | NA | CAISDPARVPQETQYF | TGTGCCATCAGTGACCCGGCGAGGGTCCCCCAAGAGACCCAGTACTTC
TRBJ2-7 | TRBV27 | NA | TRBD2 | CASSLAGTSYEQYF | TGTGCCAGCAGTTTAGCCGGGACTAGTTACGAGCAGTACTTC
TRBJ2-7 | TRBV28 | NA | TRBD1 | CASSVTGGPNEQYF | TGTGCCAGCAGTGTGACAGGGGGCCCTAACGAGCAGTACTTC
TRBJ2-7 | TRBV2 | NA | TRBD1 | CASTGQGLVYEQYF | TGTGCCAGCACTGGACAGGGTCTTGTCTACGAGCAGTACTTC
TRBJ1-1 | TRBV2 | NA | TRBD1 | CASSSQGANTEAFF | TGTGCCAGCAGCTCACAGGGGGCAAACACTGAAGCTTTCTTT
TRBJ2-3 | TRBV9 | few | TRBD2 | CASSVAGGRGVDTQYF | TGTGCCAGCAGCGTAGCTGGCGGGAGAGGGGTGGATACGCAGTATTTT
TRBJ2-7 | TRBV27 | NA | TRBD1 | CASSTPGQGTYEQYF | TGTGCCAGCAGTACACCGGGACAGGGGACCTACGAGCAGTACTTC
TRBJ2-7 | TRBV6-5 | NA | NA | CASSGGSYEQYF | TGTGCCAGCTCGGGTGGCTCCTACGAGCAGTACTTC
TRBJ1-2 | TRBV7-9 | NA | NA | CASSLVQAGYTF | TGTGCCAGCAGCTTAGTACAGGCGGGCTACACCTTC
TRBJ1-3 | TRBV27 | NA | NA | CASSRGAGNTIYF | TGTGCCAGCTCTCGGGGGGCTGGAAACACCATATATTTT
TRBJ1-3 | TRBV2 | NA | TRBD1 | CASRDRGNTIYF | TGTGCCAGCAGGGACAGGGGAAACACCATATATTTT
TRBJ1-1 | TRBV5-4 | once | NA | CASSLFGRLRTEAFF | TGTGCCAGCAGCTTGTTTGGCAGGTTAAGGACTGAAGCTTTCTTT
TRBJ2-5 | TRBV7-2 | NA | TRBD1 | CASSSNPRQGAILETQYF | TGTGCCAGCAGCTCCAACCCTCGACAGGGGGCCATATTGGAGACCCAGTACTTC